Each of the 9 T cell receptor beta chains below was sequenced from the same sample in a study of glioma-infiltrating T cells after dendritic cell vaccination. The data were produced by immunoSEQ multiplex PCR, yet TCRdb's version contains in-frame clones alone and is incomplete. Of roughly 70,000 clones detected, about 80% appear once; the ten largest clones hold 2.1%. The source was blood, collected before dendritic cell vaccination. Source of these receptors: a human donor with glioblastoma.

CDR3 sequence (DNA): TGTGCCAGCGCCACCGGGACAGGGGGCTTCGGCCAGTACTTC. Translating gives CASATGTGGFGQYF. This chain uses TRBV2 with TRBJ2-5; 12 bases agree with TRBD1. The CDR3 has 14 amino acids. The ends lost 8 bases at V and 10 bases at J; junction bases unmatched: 11. The germline gives CDR1 SNHLY, CDR2 FYNNEI.

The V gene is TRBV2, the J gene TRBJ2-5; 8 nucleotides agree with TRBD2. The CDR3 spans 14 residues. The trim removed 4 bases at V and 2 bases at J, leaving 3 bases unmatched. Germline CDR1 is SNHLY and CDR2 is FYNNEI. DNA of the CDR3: TGTGCCAGCAGTGTACTAGCGGCACAAGAGACCCAGTACTTC. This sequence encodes CASSVLAAQETQYF.

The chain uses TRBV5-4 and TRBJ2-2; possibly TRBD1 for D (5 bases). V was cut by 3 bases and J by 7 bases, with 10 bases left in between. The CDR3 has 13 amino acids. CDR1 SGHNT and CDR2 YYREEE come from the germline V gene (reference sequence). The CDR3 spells CASSSKQGGELFF. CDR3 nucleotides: TGTGCCAGCAGCTCGAAGCAGGGCGGGGAGCTGTTTTTT. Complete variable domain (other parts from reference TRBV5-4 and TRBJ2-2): ETGVTQSPTHLIKTRGQQVTLRCSSQSGHNTVSWYQQALGQGPQFIFQYYREEENGRGNFPPRFSGLQFPNYSSELNVNALELDDSALYLCASSSKQGGELFFGEGSRLTVL.

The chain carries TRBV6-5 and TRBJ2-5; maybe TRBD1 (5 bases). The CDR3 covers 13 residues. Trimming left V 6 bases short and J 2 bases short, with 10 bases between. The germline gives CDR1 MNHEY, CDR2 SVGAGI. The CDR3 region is CASSQTVQETQYF. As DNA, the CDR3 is TGTGCCAGCAGCCAGACAGTGCAAGAGACCCAGTACTTC.

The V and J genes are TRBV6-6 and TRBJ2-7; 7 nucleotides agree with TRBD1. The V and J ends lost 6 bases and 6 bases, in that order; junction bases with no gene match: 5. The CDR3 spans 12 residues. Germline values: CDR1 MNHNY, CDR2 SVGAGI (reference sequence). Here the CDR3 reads CASSGTGAEQYV. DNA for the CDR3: TGTGCCAGCAGCGGAACAGGGGCCGAGCAGTACGTC.

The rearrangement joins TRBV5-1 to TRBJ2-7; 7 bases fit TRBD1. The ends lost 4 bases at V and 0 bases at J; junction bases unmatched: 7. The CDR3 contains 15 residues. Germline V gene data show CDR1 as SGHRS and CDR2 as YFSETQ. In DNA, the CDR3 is TGCGCCAGCAGCGCTACAGGGGAGCCCTCCTACGAGCAGTACTTC. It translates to CASSATGEPSYEQYF.

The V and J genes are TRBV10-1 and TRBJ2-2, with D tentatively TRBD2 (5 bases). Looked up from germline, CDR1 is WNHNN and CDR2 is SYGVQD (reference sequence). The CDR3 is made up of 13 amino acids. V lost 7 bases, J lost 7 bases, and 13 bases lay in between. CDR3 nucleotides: TGCGCCAGCACTAGGGCCCGGGACGGGGAGCTGTTTTTT. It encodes CASTRARDGELFF.

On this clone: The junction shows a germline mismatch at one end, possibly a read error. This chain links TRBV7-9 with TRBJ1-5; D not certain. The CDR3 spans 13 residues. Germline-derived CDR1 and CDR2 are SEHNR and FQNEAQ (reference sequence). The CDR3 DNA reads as TGTGCCAGCAGCATAGCTCATAATCAGCCCCAGCATTTT. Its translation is CASSIAHNQPQHF.

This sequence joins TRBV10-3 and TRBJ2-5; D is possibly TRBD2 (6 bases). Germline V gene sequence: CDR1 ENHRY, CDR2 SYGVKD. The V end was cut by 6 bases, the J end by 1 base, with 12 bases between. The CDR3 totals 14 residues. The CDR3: CAIRGGPAQETQYF. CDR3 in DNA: TGTGCCATCAGGGGGGGTCCCGCCCAAGAGACCCAGTACTTC.